Shown below are 18 T cell receptor beta chains from a single sample sequenced in a study of blood T cell repertoires in COVID-19. The repertoire was sequenced with immunoSEQ multiplex PCR; TCRdb's copy has only in-frame clones and lacks some. The sample shows 150,000 or so clones, 75% to 90% of them seen only once. The specimen was peripheral blood. These receptors came from a woman aged 70-85 years with acute or convalescent COVID-19.

CDR3 bases: TGTGCCAGCTCACTCTCAACAGGAAATGAAAAACTGTTTTTT. This translates into CASSLSTGNEKLFF. The gene calls are TRBV18 and TRBJ1-4, with a possible D match to TRBD1 (5 bases). Germline CDR1 KGHSH, CDR2 LQKENI. The length of the CDR3 is 14 residues. V was clipped by 4 bases and J by 5 bases, with 11 bases between them.

The gene calls are TRBV9 and TRBJ2-3, with D maybe TRBD2 (7 bases). Germline V gene lookup returns CDR1 SGDLS and CDR2 YYNGEE. This CDR3 contains 17 residues. V shed 2 bases and J shed 4 bases, with 20 bases lying between them. CDR3 sequence: CASSVQPRGAGADTQYF. CDR3 DNA sequence: TGTGCCAGCAGCGTCCAACCACGGGGGGCCGGGGCAGATACGCAGTATTTT.

The J gene is TRBJ1-5, the V gene TRBV30; D not certain. Germline loops: CDR1 GTSNPN, CDR2 SVGIG (reference sequence). The CDR3 runs to 14 residues. V lost 2 bases, J lost 1 base, and 9 bases lay in between. The CDR3 region has the DNA TGTGCCTGGAGTAGGAGACCGAGCAATCAGCCCCAGCATTTT. Translated, it gives CAWSRRPSNQPQHF.

V usage is TRBV3-1 (or the pseudogene TRBV3-2) and J usage is TRBJ1-2, with no clear D. This CDR3 is built from 15 residues. V lost 3 bases, J lost 6 bases, and 17 bases lay in between. The germline CDR1 and CDR2 sequences are LGHDT and YNNKEL (reference sequence). CDR3 bases: TGTGCCAGCAGCCAGAGGCGGCGACCGGGGAATGGCTACACCTTC. Protein: CASSQRRRPGNGYTF.

The V call is TRBV11-3, the J call TRBJ1-1, with 9 positions matching TRBD1. The J segment lost 5 bases and the V segment lost 5 bases, leaving 9 bases of the junction unmatched. There are 15 residues in the CDR3. Germline V gene sequence: CDR1 SGHNT, CDR2 YENEEA. DNA for the CDR3: TGTGCCAGCAGCGACAACAGGGGGCTGGGAACTGAAGCTTTCTTT. This translates into CASSDNRGLGTEAFF.

The chain is built from TRBV4-2 and TRBJ2-5; a possible D gene is TRBD2 (5 bases). V was trimmed by 4 bases and J by 7 bases, leaving 16 bases between them. The CDR3 consists of 14 residues. Germline CDR1 and CDR2: LGHNA and YNFKEQ. Here the CDR3 reads CASSPSAASTTQYF. In nucleotides, the CDR3 is TGTGCCAGCAGCCCGTCAGCGGCTTCAACGACCCAGTACTTC.

The chain recombines TRBV11-2 with TRBJ1-1; D is uncertain. The CDR3 is made up of 13 amino acids. With 5 bases removed from V and 4 bases from J, the gap between germline ends came to 11 bases. Germline CDR1 SGHAT, CDR2 FQNNGV. CDR3 amino acids: CASSGEGSTEAFF. In nucleotides, the CDR3 is TGTGCCAGCAGCGGAGAGGGAAGCACTGAAGCTTTCTTT.

This clone was counted a single time. The chain is built from TRBV5-6 and TRBJ2-1; TRBD1 matches at 10 bases. The CDR3 extends over 14 amino acids. Trimming removed 3 bases from V and 6 bases from J; junction bases left unmatched: 3. Germline CDR1 is SGHDT and CDR2 is YYEEEE. The CDR3 DNA sequence: TGTGCCAGCAGCTCCGGGACAGGGGTCAATGAGCAGTTCTTC. Protein: CASSSGTGVNEQFF.

V gene TRBV2 combines with J gene TRBJ1-2; D unclear. Germline lookup yields CDR1 SNHLY and CDR2 FYNNEI. The CDR3 totals 13 residues. V lost 3 bases to trimming and J lost 2 bases, with 7 bases between them. Here the CDR3 reads CASSDRGNYGYTF. The CDR3 DNA is TGTGCCAGCAGTGATCGAGGGAACTATGGCTACACCTTC.

This clone was counted a few times. V gene TRBV19 combines with J gene TRBJ2-3, with 9 bases lining up with TRBD2. Germline trimming cut 4 bases from V and 0 bases from J; bases unmatched to any gene: 8. The CDR3 sequence is 17 residues long. From germline, CDR1 is LNHDA and CDR2 SQIVND (reference sequence). In DNA form, the CDR3 reads TGTGCCAGTAGTAGAAGCGGGGGGACCCCTAGCACAGATACGCAGTATTTT. This translates into CASSRSGGTPSTDTQYF.

The V gene is TRBV6-4, the J gene TRBJ2-2, with 11 bases aligning to TRBD1. V was clipped by 6 bases and J by 1 base; unmatched bases: 1. CDR1 is MRHNA, CDR2 SNTAGT, per germline. This CDR3 has 15 amino acids. The CDR3 protein is CASRGQGVNTGELFF. The CDR3 DNA follows: TGTGCCAGCAGGGGACAGGGGGTGAACACCGGGGAGCTGTTTTTT.

The V gene is TRBV9, the J gene TRBJ1-5, with a weak D call TRBD1 (5 bases). In germline, CDR1 is SGDLS, CDR2 YYNGEE. V was cut by 0 bases and J by 1 base, with 8 bases left in between. The CDR3 has 15 amino acids. The CDR3 reads CASSVDGGSNQPQHF. Here the CDR3 DNA reads TGTGCCAGCAGCGTAGACGGGGGGAGCAATCAGCCCCAGCATTTT.

V is TRBV27 and J is TRBJ2-1; TRBD2 aligns across 7 bases. Per germline, CDR1 MNHEY and CDR2 SMNVEV (reference sequence). The junction had 5 bases not matched to a gene; V was cut back by 9 bases and J by 0 bases. This CDR3 contains 14 residues. The CDR3, as DNA: TGTGCCAGTAGAGCGGGGAGCTCCTACAATGAGCAGTTCTTC. It yields the protein CASRAGSSYNEQFF.

The chain links TRBV6-5 to TRBJ1-2, with TRBD1 identical over 7 bases. V trimming: 0 bases; J trimming: 2 bases; junction bases outside the gene matches: 6. The CDR3 runs to 16 residues. The germline CDR1 and CDR2 sequences are MNHEY and SVGAGI. The CDR3 DNA is TGTGCCAGCAGTTACTCAAGGACAGGTGGGAACTATGGCTACACCTTC. This codes for CASSYSRTGGNYGYTF.

This chain joins TRBV6-5 and TRBJ2-3, with TRBD2 matching over 7 bases. Germline V gives CDR1 MNHEY, CDR2 SVGAGI. This CDR3 contains 15 residues. V gave up 1 base and J gave up 1 base; unmatched junction bases: 2. CDR3 amino acids: CASSYYRGGTDTQYF. Here the CDR3 DNA reads TGTGCCAGCAGTTACTACCGGGGGGGCACAGATACGCAGTATTTT.

V and J are TRBV7-9 and TRBJ2-5; 7 bases match TRBD1. In germline, CDR1 is SEHNR, CDR2 FQNEAQ (reference sequence). The V gene end was trimmed by 5 bases and the J gene end by 7 bases; junction bases not matched to a gene: 10. This CDR3 spans 14 amino acids. Written as DNA, the CDR3 is TGTGCCAGCAGCGTACGGGACAGCTCCACGACCCAGTACTTC. Protein product: CASSVRDSSTTQYF.

The rearrangement uses TRBV10-1 and TRBJ2-3, with 10 bases aligning to TRBD2. This CDR3 has 15 amino acids. Germline V gives CDR1 WNHNN, CDR2 SYGVQD (reference sequence). J was trimmed by 2 bases and V by 2 bases; bases with no gene match: 1. DNA for the CDR3: TGCGCCAGCAGTGAGACTAGCGGGGCCACAGATACGCAGTATTTT. Protein: CASSETSGATDTQYF.

Turning to this clone: Its ends do not fully match the called genes, so a read error is possible. The rearrangement joins TRBV7-7 to TRBJ2-2; 8 bases line up with TRBD1. CDR1 is SSHAT and CDR2 is FNYEAQ in the germline V gene (reference sequence). The CDR3 consists of 15 residues. The DNA for the CDR3 is TGTGCTAGCAGCTCCGGGACAGGGAACACCGGGGAGCTGTTTTTT. Translation: CASSSGTGNTGELFF.